This T cell receptor (beta chain) is drawn from a study of persistence of HIV-infected CD4 T cells. Sequencing used immunoSEQ version 4 in survey mode. Sequenced by immunoSEQ multiplex PCR; TCRdb stores in-frame clones only, minus some. The table has some 28,000 clones, roughly 78% seen once; the top ten hold 3.5% to 5%. V was cut by 2 bases and J by 7 bases, with 11 bases left in between. There are 13 residues in the CDR3. Germline V lookup: CDR1 MNHEY, CDR2 SVGAGI. Of note for this clone: Its antigen is not known.

Lysates of CMV-infected fibroblasts at 10 ug/mL stimulated these cells. CD40L/CD69 double-negative CD45RO-high memory CD4+ T cells were collected. V gene TRBV6-5 combines with J gene TRBJ1-2; no reliable D call. The starting material was CD4+ T cells sorted from PBMCs after approximately 19-hour stimulation, obtained from a patient who received antiretroviral therapy. This sequence was found in an adult man with HIV who was CMV-seropositive. The CDR3 is CASSYGASGGYTF. In DNA form, the CDR3 reads TGTGCCAGCAGTTACGGCGCTTCGGGTGGCTACACCTTC.